This TCR beta chain was sequenced during a study of T cell changes during pregnancy in multiple sclerosis. This clone was detected only once. Germline V gene lookup returns CDR1 SNHLY and CDR2 FYNNEI. There are 18 residues in the CDR3. Unmatched junction bases numbered 11, after V lost 4 bases and J lost 0 bases. Sequenced by immunoSEQ multiplex PCR; TCRdb stores in-frame clones only, minus some. The repertoire holds about 120,000 clones, with 93% as singletons. The chain links TRBV2 to TRBJ2-1; the match to TRBD2 covers 8 bases. Sequences were derived from peripheral blood, sampled before pregnancy. The clonotype originates from a female donor with multiple sclerosis, enrolled in a pregnancy study. Here the CDR3 DNA reads TGTGCCAGCAGTGGTAGCGGGGCGACCGTACTCTCCTACAATGAGCAGTTCTTC. This translates into CASSGSGATVLSYNEQFF.